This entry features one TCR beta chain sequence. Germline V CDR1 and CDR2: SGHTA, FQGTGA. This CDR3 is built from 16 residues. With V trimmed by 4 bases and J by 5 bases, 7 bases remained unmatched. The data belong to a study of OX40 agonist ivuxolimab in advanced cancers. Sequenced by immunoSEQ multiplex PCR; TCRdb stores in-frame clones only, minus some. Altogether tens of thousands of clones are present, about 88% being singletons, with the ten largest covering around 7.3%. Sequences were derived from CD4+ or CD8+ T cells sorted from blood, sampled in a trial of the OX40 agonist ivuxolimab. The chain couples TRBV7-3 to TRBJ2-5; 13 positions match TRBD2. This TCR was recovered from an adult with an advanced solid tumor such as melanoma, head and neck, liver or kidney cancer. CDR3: CASSSGLAGPPETQYF. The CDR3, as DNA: TGTGCCAGCAGCTCGGGACTAGCGGGGCCCCCGGAGACCCAGTACTTC. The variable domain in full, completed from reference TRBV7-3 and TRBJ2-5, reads GAGVSQTPSNKVTEKGKYVELRCDPISGHTALYWYRQSLGQGPEFLIYFQGTGAADDSGLPNDRFFAVRPEGSVSTLKIQRTERGDSAVYLCASSSGLAGPPETQYFGPGTRLLVL.